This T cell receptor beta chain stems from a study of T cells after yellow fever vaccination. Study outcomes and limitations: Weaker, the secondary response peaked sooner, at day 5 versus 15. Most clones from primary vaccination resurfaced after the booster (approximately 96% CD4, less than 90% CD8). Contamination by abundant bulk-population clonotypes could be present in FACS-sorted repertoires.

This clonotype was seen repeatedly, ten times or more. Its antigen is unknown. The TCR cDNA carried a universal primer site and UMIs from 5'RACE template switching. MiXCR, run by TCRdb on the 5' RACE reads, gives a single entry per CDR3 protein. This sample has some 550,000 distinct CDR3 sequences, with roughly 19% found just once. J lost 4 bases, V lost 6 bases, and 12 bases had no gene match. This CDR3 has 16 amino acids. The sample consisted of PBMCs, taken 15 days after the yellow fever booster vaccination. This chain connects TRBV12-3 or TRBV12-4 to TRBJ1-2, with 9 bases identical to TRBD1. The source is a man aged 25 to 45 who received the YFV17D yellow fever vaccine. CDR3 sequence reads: CASSRSTEDRGYGYTF. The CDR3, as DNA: TGTGCCAGCAGCCGCTCGACAGAGGACAGGGGCTATGGCTACACCTTC.